This is a list of T cell receptor beta chains from one sample in a study of blood T cell repertoires in COVID-19. This table comes from immunoSEQ multiplex PCR, and its TCRdb copy is limited to in-frame clones, with some not included. In the table there are 200,000 to 250,000 clones, 70% to 85% of which are singletons. Sequencing was performed on peripheral blood. The receptors were sampled from a woman of 80 years or more with acute or convalescent COVID-19. Both conserved end residues are part of each CDR3. D genes are given only for firm matches. Clone size is shown for a subset of rows, as once, few, many or a class of expanded clone.

>TRBV5-8|-|TRBJ2-4|-
TGTGCCAGCAGCGTTACAATAGCCAAAAACATTCAGTACTTC
CASSVTIAKNIQYF
>TRBV2|-|TRBJ2-2|-
TGTGCCAGCAGTTCTACTCTTGGGGGGGCCGACGGGGAGCTGTTTTTT
CASSSTLGGADGELFF
>TRBV15|-|TRBJ2-5|few
TGTGCCACCAGCAGAGTTCCAGGGGCGAGGGAGACCCAGTACTTC
CATSRVPGARETQYF
>TRBV7-2|-|TRBJ1-1|-
TGTGCCAGCAGCCGTCGCGGGGGACCACTTGAAGCTTTCTTT
CASSRRGGPLEAFF
>TRBV6-6|-|TRBJ1-5|once
TGCGGGACGGGGGGGGCTCAGCCCCAGCATTTT
CGTGGAQPQHF
>TRBV10-3|-|TRBJ1-3|-
TGTGCCATCATAAAATTGGGGGGTTTATTCCATAGTAGCTCTGGAAACACCATATATTTT
CAIIKLGGLFHSSSGNTIYF
>TRBV5-1|-|TRBJ2-1|-
TGCGCCAGCAGCTTGAACAGGGGAGGCTACAATGAGCAGTTCTTC
CASSLNRGGYNEQFF
>TRBV5-1|TRBD1|TRBJ1-2|-
TGCGCCAGCAGCTCCGGGACAGGGGGTAATGGCTACACCTTC
CASSSGTGGNGYTF
>TRBV6-5|-|TRBJ2-2|-
TGTGCCAGCAGTTACTCCAGGGCGAACACCGGGGAGCTGTTTTTT
CASSYSRANTGELFF
>TRBV2|-|TRBJ1-2|once
TGTGCCAGCAGTGAAAGCCACTATGGCTACACCTTC
CASSESHYGYTF
>TRBV28|-|TRBJ1-4|-
TGTGCCAGCAGCTCCCGGTATGAAAAACTGTTTTTT
CASSSRYEKLFF
>TRBV7-3|-|TRBJ1-1|-
TGTGCCAGCAGCCTACGTTGGGGGGATGAAGCTTTCTTT
CASSLRWGDEAFF
>TRBV7-9|-|TRBJ2-5|few
TGTGCCAGCAGCTTAGTCTGGAGCCGGGACTCAAATCAAGAGACCCAGTACTTC
CASSLVWSRDSNQETQYF
>TRBV6-5|-|TRBJ1-1|-
TGTGCCAGCAGTAGGTCAGGTATGAACACTGAAGCTTTCTTT
CASSRSGMNTEAFF
>TRBV7-2|TRBD1|TRBJ2-5|-
TGTGCCAGCAGCGCGTACAGGGGGTTTAGGGAGACCCAGTACTTC
CASSAYRGFRETQYF
>TRBV7-2|-|TRBJ1-5|-
TGTGCCAGCAGCTTAGCGCGGTCTCCCCGAGGGAATCAGCCCCAGCATTTT
CASSLARSPRGNQPQHF
>TRBV5-4|TRBD1|TRBJ1-1|once
TGTGCCAGCTTCTTACAGGGGCGTGAGAACACTGAAGCTTTCTTT
CASFLQGRENTEAFF
>TRBV19|TRBD2|TRBJ2-3|-
TGTGCCAGTAGTCCCCCGGGACTAGTGGATACGCAGTATTTT
CASSPPGLVDTQYF
>TRBV21-1|-|TRBJ2-6|-
TGTGCCAGCAGCGCGACCACCCCACGGAACCGGGACTCTGGGGCCAACGTCCTGACTTTC
CASSATTPRNRDSGANVLTF
>TRBV2|TRBD1|TRBJ1-1|few
TGTGCCAGCAGGACAGGGGGTATGAACCCAGCTTTCTTT
CASRTGGMNPAFF
>TRBV5-1|-|TRBJ1-1|-
TGCGCCAGCAGCTATCCGGCGGGGAACACTGAAGCTTTCTTT
CASSYPAGNTEAFF
>TRBV24-1|-|TRBJ1-4|-
TGTGCCACCAGAGTATCGGCCAGGGCCGAAAAACTGTTTTTT
CATRVSARAEKLFF
>TRBV7-2|-|TRBJ2-5|-
TGTGCCAGCAGCTCAGGACAGCAAGAGACCCAGTACTTC
CASSSGQQETQYF
>TRBV28|-|TRBJ2-1|once
TGTGCCAGCAGTTTCCGAGTCTACAATGAGCAGTTCTTC
CASSFRVYNEQFF
>TRBV27|-|TRBJ1-5|-
TGTGCCAGCAGACAGGGCGGAAGCAATCAGCCCCAGCATTTT
CASRQGGSNQPQHF
>TRBV5-4|TRBD2|TRBJ2-5|-
TGTGCCAGCAGCTCATCCGGGACTAGCACCGCAGGGCAGTACTTC
CASSSSGTSTAGQYF
>TRBV19|-|TRBJ2-1|-
TGTGCCAGTAGTGACTTGAATGAGCAGTTCTTC
CASSDLNEQFF
>TRBV3-1/TRBV3-2|-|TRBJ1-2|few
TGTGCCAGCAGCCCGCGACAGGCCGGGGGCTACACCTTC
CASSPRQAGGYTF
>TRBV18|TRBD1|TRBJ2-1|-
TGTGCCAGCTCAAGACAGGGATTACCTCCTGGTACGGACAATGAGCAGTTCTTC
CASSRQGLPPGTDNEQFF
>TRBV7-2|-|TRBJ1-1|-
TGTGCCAGCAGCTTAGTAGGGGACACTGAAGCTTTCTTT
CASSLVGDTEAFF
>TRBV19|-|TRBJ1-2|-
TGTGCCAGTAGTATAACCAGGACTCTCGGCTACACCTTC
CASSITRTLGYTF
>TRBV5-1|-|TRBJ2-1|-
TGCGCCAGCAGCTTGCAGGTCAGCTCCTACAATGAGCAGTTCTTC
CASSLQVSSYNEQFF
>TRBV9|-|TRBJ2-1|-
TGTGCCAGCAGCGTAGGACCAGCAGGGGCCAATGAGCAGTTCTTC
CASSVGPAGANEQFF
>TRBV4-1|TRBD2|TRBJ2-1|-
TGCGCCAGCAGCCTGGGACTAGCGGGAGTCAAGCAGTTCTTC
CASSLGLAGVKQFF
>TRBV7-3|TRBD1|TRBJ2-6|-
TGTGCCAGCAGCTTAGCAGGGGGCGCAACTGGGGCCAACGTCCTGACTTTC
CASSLAGGATGANVLTF
>TRBV7-8|-|TRBJ1-6|-
TGTGCCAGCAGCTTAGATCGGGGTTGGTCACCCCTCCACTTT
CASSLDRGWSPLHF
>TRBV3-1/TRBV3-2|TRBD1|TRBJ1-4|few
TGTGCCAGCAGCCTACGGACAGGGGCTGATGAAAAACTGTTTTTT
CASSLRTGADEKLFF
>TRBV5-5|TRBD2|TRBJ2-3|-
TGTGCCAGCAGCTTAGGGACTAGCGGGGGCCGCCCGTTCACAGATACGCAGTATTTT
CASSLGTSGGRPFTDTQYF
>TRBV2|TRBD1|TRBJ1-6|-
TGTGCCAGCCAGGGGGGCGTCTATAATTCACCCCTCCACTTT
CASQGGVYNSPLHF
>TRBV28|-|TRBJ2-1|-
TGTGCCAGCAGTCCCGGTGGGTCGGGAGACAATGAGCAGTTCTTC
CASSPGGSGDNEQFF
>TRBV7-3|-|TRBJ2-7|-
TGTGCCAGCAGCTCCCTGGGGCTGGGCTGGGACTACGAGCAGTACTTC
CASSSLGLGWDYEQYF
>TRBV12-3/TRBV12-4|TRBD1|TRBJ1-6|-
TGTGCCAGCAGTTGGACAGGCCATTCACCCCTCCACTTT
CASSWTGHSPLHF
>TRBV5-1|-|TRBJ1-4|once
TGCGCCAGCAGCCCCCTAGGCAGGGGCGGTGAAAAACTGTTTTTT
CASSPLGRGGEKLFF
>TRBV3-1/TRBV3-2|TRBD1|TRBJ2-7|-
TGTGCCAGCAGTCGACAGGGGGCCTCCTACGAGCAGTACTTC
CASSRQGASYEQYF
>TRBV5-1|-|TRBJ2-5|-
TGCGCCAGCAGCTTGGCGGGGGGCAGGGAGACCCAGTACTTC
CASSLAGGRETQYF
>TRBV18|-|TRBJ1-1|-
TGTGCCAGCTCTAGGAGGGGTCAAACTGAAGCTTTCTTT
CASSRRGQTEAFF
>TRBV10-3|-|TRBJ2-7|-
TGTGCCATCAAGGGATTTAGCGACTCCTACGAGCAGTACTTC
CAIKGFSDSYEQYF
>TRBV5-1|TRBD1|TRBJ2-3|once
TGCGCCAGCAGCCGGGACAGCCTCACAGATACGCAGTATTTT
CASSRDSLTDTQYF
>TRBV5-1|-|TRBJ1-1|many
TGCGCCAGCAGCCCGACATCTTACACTGAAGCTTTCTTT
CASSPTSYTEAFF
>TRBV11-2|TRBD2|TRBJ2-5|-
TGTGCCAGCAGCTTCGGGACTAGCGGGGGGCAAGAGACCCAGTACTTC
CASSFGTSGGQETQYF
>TRBV3-1/TRBV3-2|-|TRBJ2-2|-
TGTGCCAGCAGCAGGGGCACCGGGGAGCTGTTTTTT
CASSRGTGELFF
>TRBV6-5|TRBD1|TRBJ2-1|-
TGTGCCAGTTGGGACAGCCGGCAGTTCTTC
CASWDSRQFF
>TRBV18|TRBD1|TRBJ1-1|-
TGTGCCAGCTCATTTCAAGGGGGCGGAACTGAAGCTTTCTTT
CASSFQGGGTEAFF